This TCR beta chain came from a study of cytomegalovirus exposure and HLA in healthy donors. In the study overall: Inside one of the first data releases sat around 80 million unique TCRs taken from HLA-typed donors. Most genotyped donors, approximately 77% of more than 300, had Caucasian-associated genetic ancestry.

Comment on this clone: Its antigen is not identified.

The CDR3 length is 14 residues. The V gene's germline CDR1 is ENHRY and CDR2 SYGVKD. V was trimmed by 6 bases and J by 2 bases, leaving 11 bases between them. Whole-study findings and limits: Most TCRs appeared rarely, but some public TCRs recurred in many donors. Follow-up analysis later connected one missense variant in DCLRE1C with trimming of TCR beta V- and J-genes.

The PCR used 60 Vbeta and 13 Jbeta primers. The protocol was immunoSEQ multiplex PCR, while the TCRdb copy is restricted to in-frame clones and leaves out a portion. Among approximately 210,000 clones listed, about four fifths were seen once. The sequenced sample was PBMCs. The sequence came from a woman aged 45-65 years in good health and CMV-seronegative. The V gene is TRBV10-3, the J gene TRBJ1-3; D call uncertain. CDR3 sequence (DNA): TGTGCCATCAGGGAGGACTTACCTGGAAACACCATATATTTT. Translated: CAIREDLPGNTIYF.